Following are 21 T cell receptor beta chains from one sample sequenced in a study of blood T cells in healthy people across ages (dated by TCRdb to between 2014 and 2017). Libraries were built with 5' RACE. Instrument on record: Illumina HiSeq 2500. A second PCR of roughly 6 to 11 cycles was run with a J-beta primer mix and a sample-barcoded 5' primer. TCRdb reprocessed the public reads (quality trimming at Q25 with fastp, clone calling with MiXCR) and kept in-frame beta chains. Rows merge per CDR3 protein into single entries with the most common DNA and genes. In this sample the table shows 550,000 to 650,000 distinct CDR3 sequences, about 26% of which occur a single time. The leading ten clones occupy approximately 3.7% of the sample. The sample was also reused in another study, on T cells of mothers and their children.

The sequenced sample was blood. The receptors shown here come from a boy younger than 10 in good health.

The chain has TRBV10-2 and TRBJ2-3; D perhaps matches TRBD2 (5 bases). The germline V gene encodes CDR1 WSHSY and CDR2 SAAADI. This CDR3 contains 13 residues. Trimming removed 6 bases at V and 4 bases at J, with 11 bases between. For the CDR3, the DNA is TGCGCCAGCAGCTGGACTGGGGCAGATACGCAGTATTTT. Translation: CASSWTGADTQYF.

The chain is built from TRBV10-2 and TRBJ1-2; D is unresolved. V dropped 1 base and J dropped 4 bases, with 10 bases sitting between them. This CDR3 is 14 amino acids long. Germline V gene sequence: CDR1 WSHSY, CDR2 SAAADI. In nucleotides, the CDR3 is TGCGCCAGCAGTGAGTGGTCTACCGGCTATGGCTACACCTTC. This sequence encodes CASSEWSTGYGYTF.

The V and J genes are TRBV7-6 and TRBJ1-2; 9 nucleotides agree with TRBD1. The CDR3 length is 15 residues. Germline trimming cut 4 bases from V and 6 bases from J; bases unmatched to any gene: 9. The germline gives CDR1 SGHVS, CDR2 FNYEAQ. The CDR3 region has the DNA TGTGCCAGCAGCTCCCGGACAGGGGCAATCCATGGCTACACCTTC. Encoded protein: CASSSRTGAIHGYTF.

The chain employs TRBV3-1 and TRBJ2-6; D not resolved. Germline assignment: CDR1 LGHDT and CDR2 YNNKEL (reference sequence). Trimming stripped 4 bases from V and 2 bases from J, with 6 bases between. This CDR3 region has 14 residues. The CDR3 nucleotides read TGTGCCAGCAGCCCGGCAGCTGGGGCCAACGTCCTGACTTTC. Translation: CASSPAAGANVLTF.

This clonotype was counted only a few times. V usage is TRBV6-2 or TRBV6-3 and J usage is TRBJ1-1, with 7 nucleotides matching TRBD1. This CDR3 contains 14 residues. Germline-derived CDR1 and CDR2 are MNHEY and SVGEGT. V lost 6 bases and J lost 0; bases outside the gene matches: 4. The CDR3 coding sequence is TGTGCCAGCAGAGGACAGGCGTTGAACACTGAAGCTTTCTTT. Amino acids: CASRGQALNTEAFF.

The chain employs TRBV29-1 and TRBJ2-7, with 8 nucleotides matching TRBD1. The CDR3 covers 14 residues. The germline gives CDR1 SQVTM, CDR2 ANQGSEA. V shed 1 base and J 5 bases; nucleotides not matched to a gene: 7. This CDR3 reads CSVEAGGEGDEQYF. DNA for the CDR3: TGCAGCGTTGAAGCAGGGGGCGAGGGGGACGAGCAGTACTTC.

This clonotype was seen repeatedly, ten times or more. The V call is TRBV7-3, the J call TRBJ2-3, with 11 bases fitting TRBD1. J was trimmed by 1 base and V by 5 bases; bases with no gene match: 5. The CDR3 is made up of 16 amino acids. Per germline, CDR1 SGHTA and CDR2 FQGTGA. CDR3 loop: CASSLGTGGGTDTQYF. Written as DNA, the CDR3 is TGTGCCAGCAGCCTCGGGACAGGGGGTGGCACAGATACGCAGTATTTT.

This clonotype was counted between two and nine times. The chain couples TRBV6-2 or TRBV6-3 to TRBJ2-1, with D hard to call. Trimming shortened V by 6 bases and J by 6 bases, and 3 bases separated the two germline ends. This CDR3 comprises 10 residues. The germline V gene has CDR1 MNHEY and CDR2 SVGEGT. This chain's CDR3 is CASSPNEQFF. The CDR3 region has the DNA TGTGCCAGCAGCCCCAATGAGCAGTTCTTC.

This clonotype was detected only a few times. This sequence joins TRBV7-6 and TRBJ2-5; D ambiguous. Per the germline V gene, CDR1 is SGHVS and CDR2 is FNYEAQ. V was clipped by 2 bases and J by 5 bases, with 12 bases between them. The CDR3 spans 14 residues. DNA of the CDR3: TGTGCCAGCAGCTTACGGCCCTTGGGGGAGACCCAGTACTTC. Amino acid sequence: CASSLRPLGETQYF.

The rearrangement joins TRBV20-1 to TRBJ2-3; unclear D gene. V was shortened by 6 bases and J by 2 bases, with 12 bases between the two germline ends. Germline lookup yields CDR1 DFQATT and CDR2 SNEGSKA (reference sequence). The CDR3 length is 13 residues. The CDR3 DNA is TGCAGTGCGGGCACACGACTCACAGATACGCAGTATTTT. It encodes CSAGTRLTDTQYF.

The chain has TRBV20-1 and TRBJ2-5; TRBD2 aligns across 13 bases. This CDR3 contains 15 residues. Germline V gene lookup returns CDR1 DFQATT and CDR2 SNEGSKA (reference sequence). V gave up 7 bases and J gave up 1 base; unmatched junction bases: 6. The CDR3 is CSVTGTSGAQETQYF. As DNA, the CDR3 is TGCAGTGTTACCGGGACTAGCGGGGCCCAAGAGACCCAGTACTTC.

This clonotype appeared a few times. The chain recombines TRBV7-9 with TRBJ2-2; 8 bases align to TRBD2. Per germline, CDR1 SEHNR and CDR2 FQNEAQ (reference sequence). J gave up 6 bases and V 1 base, and 4 bases lay outside the gene matches. The CDR3 consists of 15 residues. The CDR3 coding sequence is TGTGCCAGCAGCTTAGACGGGGGGGCCGCCGGGGAGCTGTTTTTT. It encodes CASSLDGGAAGELFF.

The chain recombines TRBV7-2 with TRBJ1-1; D unresolved. Germline CDR1 reads SGHTA; CDR2 reads FQGNSA. V was pared by 10 bases and J by 2 bases, with 14 bases between. The CDR3 runs 13 residues. The CDR3 loop reads CATRKQINTEAFF. The CDR3 DNA reads as TGTGCCACCAGAAAACAGATTAACACTGAAGCTTTCTTT.

The chain employs TRBV7-9 and TRBJ1-4, with D possibly being TRBD1 (5 bases). Germline V gene data show CDR1 as SEHNR and CDR2 as FQNEAQ (reference sequence). The V and J ends lost 6 bases and 0 bases respectively, with 5 bases between them. The CDR3 is 13 amino acids. As DNA, the CDR3 is TGTGCCAGCAGGACAGCAACTAATGAAAAACTGTTTTTT. Translation: CASRTATNEKLFF.

J is TRBJ1-1 and V is TRBV15; D is undetermined. V was cut by 5 bases and J by 5 bases, with 9 bases left in between. The CDR3 runs to 12 residues. From germline, CDR1 is LNHNV and CDR2 YYDKDF (reference sequence). The CDR3: CATSPGGTEAFF. As DNA, the CDR3 is TGTGCCACCAGCCCGGGTGGGACTGAAGCTTTCTTT.

The chain couples TRBV9 to TRBJ1-3, with D perhaps TRBD1 (6 bases). With 4 bases removed from V and 0 bases from J, the gap between germline ends came to 11 bases. This CDR3 has 15 amino acids. Germline CDR1 and CDR2: SGDLS and YYNGEE. The CDR3 DNA is TGTGCCAGCAGCCAGACAGGAATCTCTGGAAACACCATATATTTT. Its translation: CASSQTGISGNTIYF.

This clonotype was seen a handful of times. The chain employs TRBV7-2 and TRBJ2-1, with TRBD1 identical over 12 bases. Germline-derived CDR1 and CDR2 are SGHTA and FQGNSA. V gave up 5 bases and J gave up 6 bases; unmatched junction bases: 5. The CDR3 is 15 residues long. The CDR3: CASSEVGQGANEQFF. DNA for the CDR3: TGTGCCAGCAGCGAGGTGGGACAGGGGGCCAATGAGCAGTTCTTC.

This clonotype was seen a handful of times. The chain links TRBV9 to TRBJ2-2; D is ambiguous. V lost 0 bases, J lost 5 bases, and 5 bases lay in between. Germline V lookup: CDR1 SGDLS, CDR2 YYNGEE. This CDR3 has 13 residues. The CDR3: CASSVVGTGELFF. As DNA, the CDR3 is TGTGCCAGCAGCGTAGTGGGGACCGGGGAGCTGTTTTTT.

The V call is TRBV27, the J call TRBJ2-7; D gene ambiguous. The CDR3 has 13 residues. V lost 6 bases, J lost 3 bases, and 12 bases lay in between. Germline V gene data show CDR1 as MNHEY and CDR2 as SMNVEV (reference sequence). In nucleotides, the CDR3 is TGTGCCAGCAGGTCTAGTGAATTCTACGAGCAGTACTTC. Its translation: CASRSSEFYEQYF.

This chain joins TRBV29-1 and TRBJ2-2; possibly TRBD1 for D (6 bases). Trimming left V 7 bases short and J 4 bases short, with 13 bases between. Looked up from germline, CDR1 is SQVTM and CDR2 is ANQGSEA. This CDR3 has 13 residues. CDR3 in amino acids: CSAPLRGTGELFF. CDR3 coding DNA: TGCAGCGCGCCTCTCAGGGGCACCGGGGAGCTGTTTTTT.

The chain recombines TRBV15 with TRBJ2-5; D not certain. V lost 1 base, J lost 5 bases, and 11 bases lay in between. The germline CDR1 and CDR2 sequences are LNHNV and YYDKDF (reference sequence). The CDR3 runs to 14 residues. This CDR3 is CATSRGFSPETQYF. The CDR3 DNA reads TGTGCCACCAGCAGAGGATTTAGCCCGGAGACCCAGTACTTC.